In its sample, the clone carrying this T cell receptor beta chain was seen many times. Its antigen is unidentified. V lost 0 bases and J 6 bases, leaving 9 bases between the germline ends. Germline CDR1 and CDR2: MGHRA and YSYEKL. The CDR3 covers 14 residues. This entry comes from a study of T cells after posttransplantation cyclophosphamide. Regarding the study as a whole: TRB clonality was highly associated with recipient CMV seropositivity and reactivation. Skin or GI-infiltrating T cells shared few TRB sequences with blood.

The table came from immunoSEQ multiplex PCR; TCRdb's copy has only in-frame clones and leaves some out. Observed in the sample are 30,000 to 50,000 clones, none of them singletons. The chain is built from TRBV4-1 and TRBJ2-1; a weak D match, TRBD2 (5 bases). The sequencing sample was made of PBMCs. The source of this sequence is a woman between 50 and 59 years old in good health and a related stem cell transplant donor. Here the CDR3 DNA reads TGCGCCAGCAGCCAAGATTGGGGAGCCAATGAGCAGTTCTTC. This gives the protein CASSQDWGANEQFF.